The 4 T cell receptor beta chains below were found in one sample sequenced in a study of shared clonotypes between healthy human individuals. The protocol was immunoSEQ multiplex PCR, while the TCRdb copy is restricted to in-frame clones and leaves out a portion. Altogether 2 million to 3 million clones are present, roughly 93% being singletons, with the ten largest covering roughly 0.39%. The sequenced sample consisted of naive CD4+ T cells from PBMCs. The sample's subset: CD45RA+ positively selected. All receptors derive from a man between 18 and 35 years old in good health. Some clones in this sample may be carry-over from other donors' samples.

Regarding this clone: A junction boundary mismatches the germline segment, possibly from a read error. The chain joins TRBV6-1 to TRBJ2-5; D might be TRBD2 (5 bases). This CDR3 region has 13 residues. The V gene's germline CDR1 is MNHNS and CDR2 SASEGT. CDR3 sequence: CASSKAAQETQYF. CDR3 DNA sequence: TGTGCCAGCAGTAAAGCGGCCCAAGAGACCCAGTACTTC.

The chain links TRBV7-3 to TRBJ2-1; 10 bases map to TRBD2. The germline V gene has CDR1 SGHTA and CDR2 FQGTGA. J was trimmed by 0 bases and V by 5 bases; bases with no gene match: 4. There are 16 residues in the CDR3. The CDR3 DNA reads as TGTGCCAGCAGCAGATCTAGCGGGAGCTCCTACAATGAGCAGTTCTTC. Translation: CASSRSSGSSYNEQFF.

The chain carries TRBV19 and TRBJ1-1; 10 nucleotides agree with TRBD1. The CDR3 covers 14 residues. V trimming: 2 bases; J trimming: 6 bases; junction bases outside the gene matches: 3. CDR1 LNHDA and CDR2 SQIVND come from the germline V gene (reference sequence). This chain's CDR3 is CASSIPGTGAEAFF. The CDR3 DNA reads TGTGCCAGTAGTATACCCGGGACAGGGGCTGAAGCTTTCTTT.

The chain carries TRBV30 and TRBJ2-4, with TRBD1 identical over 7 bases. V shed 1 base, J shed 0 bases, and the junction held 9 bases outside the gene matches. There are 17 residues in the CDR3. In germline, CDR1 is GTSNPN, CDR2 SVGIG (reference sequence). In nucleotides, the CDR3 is TGTGCCTGGAGTGCACCGGGAAGGGGGCTAGCCAAAAACATTCAGTACTTC. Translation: CAWSAPGRGLAKNIQYF.